What follows describes a single T cell receptor (beta chain). These data originate in a study of cytotoxic CD8 clonotypes in ibrutinib-treated CLL. The germline V gene has CDR1 ENHRY and CDR2 SYGVKD. The CDR3 loop spans 16 amino acids. V gave up 6 bases and J gave up 3 bases; unmatched junction bases: 8. Libraries were prepared by immunoSEQ multiplex PCR; TCRdb keeps only in-frame clonotypes and omits some of them. The sample holds under 300,000 clones, around 76% seen once. The J gene is TRBJ2-2, the V gene TRBV10-3, with TRBD2 identical over 9 bases. The TCR comes from a human donor with chronic lymphocytic leukemia. Sequencing used PBMCs, obtained at disease progression, from a patient treated with ibrutinib. The CDR3 protein is CAISVLAGRDTGELFF. The CDR3, as DNA: TGTGCCATCAGCGTACTAGCGGGTCGGGACACCGGGGAGCTGTTTTTT.